This T cell receptor beta chain was recovered during a study of blood T cell repertoires in COVID-19. Study-level background: The United States, Italy and Spain provided the acute and convalescent COVID-19 samples.

Germline assignment: CDR1 SGHAT and CDR2 FQNNGV. The CDR3 contains 12 residues. Trimming cost V 5 bases and J 3 bases, with 7 bases left between them. The table came from immunoSEQ multiplex PCR; TCRdb's copy has only in-frame clones and leaves some out. The sample shows about 190,000 clones, approximately 91% of them seen only once. The sequencing sample was made of peripheral blood. The TCR originated in a woman aged 40 to 50 who had recovered from COVID-19. The rearrangement uses TRBV11-2 and TRBJ2-5; D call uncertain. CDR3: CASSHNEETQYF. The CDR3 DNA is TGTGCCAGCAGCCACAACGAAGAGACCCAGTACTTC.